This passage covers 21 T cell receptor beta chains from one sample sequenced in a study of blood T cell repertoires in COVID-19. Clones were sequenced by immunoSEQ multiplex PCR, and TCRdb holds only the in-frame ones, with some missing. The table includes about 210,000 clones, around 92% detected once. What was sequenced was peripheral blood. The source is a young man with acute or convalescent COVID-19.

This clone was recorded only once. The CDR3 nucleotides read TGTGCCAGCAGTTTATACCCCGTAGGGGCGGAGGGCTACACCTTC. It yields the protein CASSLYPVGAEGYTF. The rearrangement links TRBV28 to TRBJ1-2; tentatively, D is TRBD1 (5 bases). The CDR3 length is 15 residues. From germline, CDR1 is MDHEN and CDR2 SYDVKM. Trimming cost V 1 base and J 8 bases, with 17 bases left between them.

V gene TRBV19 combines with J gene TRBJ2-2; 11 nucleotides line up with TRBD2. This CDR3 comprises 16 residues. In germline, CDR1 is LNHDA, CDR2 SQIVND (reference sequence). With V trimmed by 5 bases and J by 2 bases, 4 bases remained unmatched. CDR3 amino acids: CASSVLAGGNTGELFF. Here the CDR3 DNA reads TGTGCCAGTAGTGTGCTAGCGGGGGGTAACACCGGGGAGCTGTTTTTT.

The genes are TRBV5-1 and TRBJ1-2; possible D gene TRBD1, 5 bases. The germline gives CDR1 SGHRS, CDR2 YFSETQ. V was pared by 0 bases and J by 5 bases, with 11 bases between. The CDR3 covers 14 residues. This CDR3 reads CASSLAIPGYGYTF. The CDR3 DNA reads as TGCGCCAGCAGCTTGGCCATCCCAGGGTATGGCTACACCTTC.

The V and J genes are TRBV7-9 and TRBJ2-3, with D possibly matching TRBD2 (5 bases). The length of the CDR3 is 14 residues. Trimming took off 3 bases at V and 1 base at J, with 8 bases between the two ends. CDR1 is SEHNR, CDR2 FQNEAQ, per germline (reference sequence). CDR3 DNA: TGTGCCAGCAGCTTCGCCGGGGGCACAGATACGCAGTATTTT. Its translation is CASSFAGGTDTQYF.

J is TRBJ2-2 and V is TRBV28, with TRBD1 identical over 8 bases. This CDR3 has 15 residues. V lost 3 bases to trimming and J lost 5 bases; unmatched junction nucleotides: 5. Germline CDR1 is MDHEN and CDR2 is SYDVKM. The CDR3 bases are TGTGCCAGCAGTTTCCAGGGGGCGGGAACCGGGGAGCTGTTTTTT. Residues: CASSFQGAGTGELFF.

This clone came up once. This sequence joins TRBV29-1 and TRBJ2-3, with 10 bases fitting TRBD2. The ends lost 7 bases at V and 0 bases at J; junction bases unmatched: 10. The CDR3 extends over 16 amino acids. Germline assignment: CDR1 SQVTM and CDR2 ANQGSEA. The CDR3 nucleotides are TGCAGCGCCCGGACTAGCGGAGAATCTAGCACAGATACGCAGTATTTT. It specifies CSARTSGESSTDTQYF.

The chain links TRBV19 to TRBJ2-7; D is uncertain. The CDR3 is 12 amino acids. Germline-derived CDR1 and CDR2 are LNHDA and SQIVND (reference sequence). Trimming pared 6 bases from V and 5 bases from J, leaving 11 bases between. The CDR3 protein is CASSALGDEQYF. The CDR3 DNA follows: TGTGCCAGTAGCGCTTTGGGCGACGAGCAGTACTTC.

This clone appeared once. The rearrangement joins TRBV19 to TRBJ1-5; D remains unclear. This CDR3 spans 16 amino acids. The germline V gene encodes CDR1 LNHDA and CDR2 SQIVND (reference sequence). The ends were cut back, 0 bases at V and 7 bases at J, with 16 bases in the middle. The CDR3, as DNA: TGTGCCAGTAGTATAGAAGGTCGATACGCTAGGCAGCCCCAGCATTTT. Translating gives CASSIEGRYARQPQHF.

The chain combines TRBV5-1 with TRBJ2-7; 7 bases fit TRBD1. Per the germline V gene, CDR1 is SGHRS and CDR2 is YFSETQ. The CDR3 consists of 14 residues. V shed 0 bases, J shed 6 bases, and the junction held 6 bases outside the gene matches. CDR3: CASSLEGGYSEQYF. CDR3 bases: TGCGCCAGCAGCTTGGAAGGGGGCTACTCCGAGCAGTACTTC.

The chain recombines TRBV29-1 with TRBJ1-6; 8 bases map to TRBD1. The CDR3 consists of 14 residues. Germline trimming cut 6 bases from V and 8 bases from J; bases unmatched to any gene: 9. From germline, CDR1 is SQVTM and CDR2 ANQGSEA. The CDR3 sequence: CSVSTGGGDSPLHF. CDR3 in DNA: TGCAGCGTCTCAACAGGGGGTGGGGATTCACCCCTCCACTTT.

The chain has TRBV6-2 or TRBV6-3 and TRBJ1-5, with TRBD1 identical over 10 bases. Trimming at V came to 5 bases and at J to 6 bases, leaving 7 bases not matched to a gene. This CDR3 has 15 residues. Germline V CDR1 and CDR2: MNHEY, SVGEGT. The CDR3 DNA reads TGTGCCAGCAGTCGCCCCGGGACAGGGGCTCAGCCCCAGCATTTT. Encoded protein: CASSRPGTGAQPQHF.

V gene TRBV28 combines with J gene TRBJ2-1, with TRBD1 as a possible D gene (5 bases). V dropped 6 bases and J dropped 8 bases, with 20 bases sitting between them. Germline V gives CDR1 MDHEN, CDR2 SYDVKM. This CDR3 has 15 amino acids. CDR3: CASSRDGHLGYEQFF. The CDR3 region has the DNA TGTGCCAGCAGCCGAGACGGACATCTAGGCTATGAGCAGTTCTTC.

This sequence joins TRBV10-3 and TRBJ1-2; 7 nucleotides match TRBD1. This CDR3 region has 13 residues. In germline, CDR1 is ENHRY, CDR2 SYGVKD. The V segment lost 10 bases and the J segment 5 bases; nucleotides outside the gene matches: 10. CDR3 in amino acids: CATLGQDDYGYTF. For the CDR3, the DNA is TGTGCCACCCTCGGACAGGACGATTATGGCTACACCTTC.

The V gene is TRBV7-2, the J gene TRBJ2-7; a possible D gene is TRBD1 (6 bases). The CDR3 length is 14 residues. The V end lost 0 bases, the J end lost 2 bases, and 8 bases lay between the germline ends. Germline V gives CDR1 SGHTA, CDR2 FQGNSA. The DNA for the CDR3 is TGTGCCAGCAGCTTAGCGACAGGAACCTACGAGCAGTACTTC. As protein: CASSLATGTYEQYF.

V usage is TRBV5-4 and J usage is TRBJ1-1, with a weak D call TRBD1 (6 bases). The CDR3 spans 15 residues. Germline V gives CDR1 SGHNT, CDR2 YYREEE (reference sequence). The V and J ends lost 1 base and 1 base respectively, with 11 bases between them. CDR3 region: CASSLRAGANTEAFF. The CDR3 DNA follows: TGTGCCAGCAGCTTGAGGGCAGGGGCGAACACTGAAGCTTTCTTT.

The V gene is TRBV6-9, the J gene TRBJ2-2; the match to TRBD2 covers 11 bases. The trim removed 7 bases at V and 1 base at J, leaving 17 bases unmatched. CDR3 length: 20 amino acids. Germline V gives CDR1 MNHGY, CDR2 SVAAGI. The CDR3 DNA follows: TGTGCCAGCATTCCGACCCGGGCGCTCGGACTAGCGGGGAACACCGGGGAGCTGTTTTTT. Translated: CASIPTRALGLAGNTGELFF.

The V gene is TRBV28, the J gene TRBJ2-3; maybe TRBD2 (5 bases). Per germline, CDR1 MDHEN and CDR2 SYDVKM. Deletions cut 2 bases from V and 2 bases from J, with 8 bases between. CDR3 length equals 14 residues. CDR3 bases: TGTGCCAGCAGTTTAGCGGGTAACACAGATACGCAGTATTTT. It translates to CASSLAGNTDTQYF.

The genes are TRBV30 and TRBJ1-2; a weak D match, TRBD1 (5 bases). Trimming removed 3 bases at V and 2 bases at J, with 10 bases between. This CDR3 has 13 residues. Germline CDR1 reads GTSNPN; CDR2 reads SVGIG (reference sequence). The CDR3 loop is CAWSRALNYGYTF. Here the CDR3 DNA reads TGTGCCTGGAGCAGGGCCCTAAACTATGGCTACACCTTC. Variable domain in full (rest from reference TRBV30 and TRBJ1-2): SQTIHQWPATLVQPVGSPLSLECTVEGTSNPNLYWYRQAAGRGLQLLFYSVGIGQISSEVPQNLSASRPQDRQFILSSKKLLLSDSGFYLCAWSRALNYGYTFGSGTRLTVV.

V is TRBV5-1 and J is TRBJ2-7; D call uncertain. Germline V gives CDR1 SGHRS, CDR2 YFSETQ. The CDR3 totals 14 residues. The V end was cut by 2 bases, the J end by 3 bases, with 12 bases between. This chain's CDR3 is CASSLGDVLYEQYF. The CDR3, as DNA: TGCGCCAGCAGCTTAGGAGACGTACTCTACGAGCAGTACTTC.

This clone came up once. This rearrangement joins TRBV28 to TRBJ1-2; TRBD1 matches at 10 bases. This CDR3 is built from 14 residues. The junction had 3 bases not matched to a gene; V was cut back by 5 bases and J by 3 bases. Germline lookup yields CDR1 MDHEN and CDR2 SYDVKM. The CDR3 here is CASSDRGLYYGYTF. CDR3 bases: TGTGCCAGCAGTGACAGGGGGCTTTACTATGGCTACACCTTC.

The chain couples TRBV27 to TRBJ2-1; the match to TRBD2 covers 7 bases. Germline loops: CDR1 MNHEY, CDR2 SMNVEV (reference sequence). V shed 6 bases and J 0 bases; nucleotides not matched to a gene: 23. The CDR3 has 21 residues. This CDR3 is CASRIGRTSDYYLSSYNEQFF. DNA of the CDR3: TGTGCCAGCAGGATCGGGAGGACGAGTGACTATTATCTAAGCTCCTACAATGAGCAGTTCTTC.